What follows is one T cell receptor (beta chain) and its context. The specificity of this receptor is unknown. Base-call qualities are not available, and no considerably larger clone is one nucleotide away. Genomic DNA was extracted from sorted cells for sequencing of the TCRbeta CDR3 region. TCRbeta CDR3 regions were sequenced using the immunoSEQ Assay. TCRdb stores this immuneACCESS table with in-frame sequences only. Part of the clones is absent; in the studies checked, under half of the shortfall reflects unresolved V genes, and no reason is known for the rest. In all, the sample holds 60,000 to 65,000 clones, and around 80% of those were seen once. Clones ranked in the top ten supply approximately 2% of the sample. The sample comes from a study of OX40 agonist ivuxolimab in advanced cancers. For context, the study as a whole: Ivuxolimab was a fully human IgG2 agonistic monoclonal antibody targeting the costimulatory receptor OX40 (CD134). Intravenous ivuxolimab was administered to patients every 2 weeks at six dose levels: 0.01, 0.1, 0.3, 1.5, 3 and 10 mg/kg. Of the roughly 52 patients in dose escalation, some 19 had hepatocellular carcinoma, around 15 had melanoma, 9 had renal cell carcinoma and 9 had head and neck cancer. In the dose-escalation cohort, 75% to 85% of patients were male, and the mean age was approximately 60 years with a range of roughly 20 to 85. Prior anti-PD-1, anti-PD-L1 or anti-CTLA-4 therapy was permitted, and about 40% of dose-escalation patients had received checkpoint inhibitors. Partial responses occurred in three dose-escalation patients, of whom one had hepatocellular carcinoma and two had cutaneous melanoma. The point of sequencing TCRbeta in the periphery was to test whether ivuxolimab changed TCR sequence diversity and drove clonal T-cell expansion. The monotherapy dose-escalation portion (N ≈ 50 patients) of the phase I ivuxolimab trial is reported in the paper. Summary of the overall study and its limitations: Low levels of normalized T-cell clonal expansion were also seen in some patients who did not respond. Antigen specificity was not determined for the clonally expanded peripheral T cells. In partial responders in the 0.1-3.0 mg/kg groups, normalized peripheral clonal expansion was found to be among the lowest, especially among CD8+ T cells. After ivuxolimab, expanded clones were on average more numerous among CD8+ T cells than among CD4+ T cells. At doses of 0.1 to 3.0 mg/kg, clonal expansion of both CD4+ and CD8+ blood T cells was observed from baseline to week 6.

V was cut back by 4 bases and J by 2 bases, leaving a gap of 13 bases between them. CDR1 and CDR2 are drawn from the germline V gene (reference sequence): SGHNT, YYREEE. The CDR3 measures 14 amino acids from cysteine to phenylalanine. Here the CDR3 DNA is all that survives: 42 bases in frame from base 1. Patients with a history of autoimmune disease or receiving systemic immunosuppression were excluded from the trial. Peripheral blood for TCR sequencing was collected from all dose cohorts at baseline, on cycle 4 day 1, and on cycle 7 day 1. The samples were drawn from a first-in-human, open-label, multicenter phase I dose-escalation trial of ivuxolimab. Adults with locally advanced or metastatic melanoma, renal cell carcinoma, hepatocellular carcinoma or head and neck squamous cell carcinoma were enrolled in the trial. Before TCR sequencing, CD4+ and CD8+ T cells were separately sorted from peripheral blood.

This clonotype was sampled from an adult with an advanced solid tumor such as melanoma, head and neck, liver or kidney cancer. The chain was built from TRBV5-4 and TRBJ2-7, with the D gene possibly TRBD1 or TRBD2, each one fitting 5 bases. The sequences come from CD4+ or CD8+ T cells sorted from blood, collected in a trial of the OX40 agonist ivuxolimab. Read as DNA, the sequence is TGTGCCAGCAGCCAAGACAGAGCGGCCTACGAGCAGTACTTC. This encodes CASSQDRAAYEQYF.